Sequencing of this T cell receptor beta chain was carried out in a study of blood T cell repertoires in COVID-19. Study-level information: PBMCs, B-cell-depleted T cells, or T cells provided the cDNA or gDNA that made up the material.

As processed by the authors: The authors estimated nucleated cell counts from reference gene primer amplification. Repertoires were generated with immunoSEQ multiplex PCR, while TCRdb's copy carries only in-frame clones and drops some. For V, J and clone size, that table is used; D and trimming come from the DNA. Seen here are around 420,000 clones, approximately 88% observed once, and the top ten hold 2% to 2.5%. Participant age was about 18 to 95 years, and participants resided in fewer than 30 US areas. Allocation to cohorts depended on clinical history reported by the participants. Material for sequencing was PBMCs or T cells enriched from blood (not recorded which). This clonotype originated in a woman in her thirties or forties with acute COVID-19.

In DNA form, the CDR3 reads TGTGCCAGTAGACAGGGAAGCAATCAGCCCCAGCATTTT. It encodes CASRQGSNQPQHF. This chain links TRBV6-5 with TRBJ1-5; 7 nucleotides match TRBD1. The CDR3 extends over 13 amino acids. V lost 9 bases and J lost 1; bases outside the gene matches: 3. Germline CDR1 and CDR2: MNHEY and SVGAGI.